This TCR beta chain was recovered during a study of T cell changes during pregnancy in multiple sclerosis. Data came from immunoSEQ multiplex PCR; TCRdb stores just in-frame clones and leaves some out. This sample yields about 68,000 clones, of which 90% are seen a single time; around 1.5% belongs to the top ten. This clonotype originated in a female donor with multiple sclerosis, enrolled in a pregnancy study. The source was peripheral blood, collected in the third trimester of pregnancy.

CDR3 bases: TGTGCCAGCAGCTTATTGGGCGTCGCGAACACCGGGGAGCTGTTTTTT. Protein sequence: CASSLLGVANTGELFF. The chain uses TRBV7-3 and TRBJ2-2; D ambiguous. Germline V gives CDR1 SGHTA, CDR2 FQGTGA. The CDR3 is made up of 16 amino acids. V lost 2 bases and J lost 0, with 10 bases in between.